The clone carrying this TCR beta chain was seen at least ten times. Antigen: not known. Authors of the study amplified TCR beta CDR3 regions from RNA transcripts. The HTBI primer set drove a first-round RT-PCR of the TCR CDR3. A single record per CDR3 protein comes from TCRdb applying MiXCR to the multiplex PCR reads. The repertoire holds 280,000 or so distinct CDR3 sequences, with around 15% as singletons. Not enrolled were patients with uncontrolled infection, other autoimmune disease, pregnancy or lactation. This entry comes from a study of T cells in Graves' hyperthyroidism and ophthalmopathy. Overall study context: Before any treatment, at initial diagnosis, peripheral blood was collected. General study points: Blood also showed most of the thyroid clonotypes that were expanded above 0.001. Researchers report that a 13 V-J model separated ophthalmopathy from stable hyperthyroidism.

This CDR3 has 15 residues. Germline V gene data show CDR1 as SGHRS and CDR2 as YFSETQ. V lost 1 base and J 1 base, leaving 9 bases between the germline ends. This chain uses TRBV5-1 with TRBJ2-1; D possibly corresponds to TRBD1 (6 bases). Sequencing used blood. The source is a woman in her 50s with Graves' hyperthyroidism that later progressed to Graves' ophthalmopathy. The CDR3 bases are TGCGCCAGCAGCTTGCAGGGGCAGTCCTACAATGAGCAGTTCTTC. It codes for CASSLQGQSYNEQFF.